Sequencing of this T cell receptor beta chain was carried out in a study of shared clonotypes between healthy human individuals. Germline V gene sequence: CDR1 MNHEY, CDR2 SMNVEV (reference sequence). Losses at the gene ends were 6 bases for V and 5 bases for J; bases not matched to a gene: 5. The CDR3 length is 15 residues. Naive CD8 cells lacked CD45RO, underwent positive selection for CCR7 and left out terminally differentiated effector memory CD45RA+ cells. All of the donors resided in Nashville, Tennessee, and each was a Caucasian adult. Clones were sequenced by immunoSEQ multiplex PCR, and TCRdb holds only the in-frame ones, with some missing. The profile covers 2 million to 2.5 million clones, with approximately 94% appearing a single time and under 2% taken by the ten largest.

Material for sequencing was naive CD8+ T cells from PBMCs. The chain uses TRBV27 and TRBJ2-3; 13 nucleotides line up with TRBD2. This receptor was obtained from a man aged 18 to 29 in good health. Some clones in this sample may be carry-over from other donors' samples. The CDR3 loop reads CASRRLAGGKDTQYF. In nucleotides, the CDR3 is TGTGCCAGCAGGAGACTAGCGGGAGGCAAAGATACGCAGTATTTT.